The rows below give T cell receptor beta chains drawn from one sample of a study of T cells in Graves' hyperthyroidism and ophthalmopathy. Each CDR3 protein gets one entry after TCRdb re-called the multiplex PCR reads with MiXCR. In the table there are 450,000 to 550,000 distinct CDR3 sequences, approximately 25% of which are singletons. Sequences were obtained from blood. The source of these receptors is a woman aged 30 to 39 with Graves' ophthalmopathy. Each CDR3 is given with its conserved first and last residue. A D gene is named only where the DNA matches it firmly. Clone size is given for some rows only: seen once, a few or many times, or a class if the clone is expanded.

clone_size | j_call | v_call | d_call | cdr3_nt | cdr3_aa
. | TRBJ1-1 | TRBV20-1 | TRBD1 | TGCAGTGCTCCGACAGGGGCTGTAGCTTTCTTT | CSAPTGAVAFF
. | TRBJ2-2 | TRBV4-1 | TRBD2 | TGCGCCAGCAGCCTGCGGGAGGGTTACACCGGGGAGCTGTTTTTT | CASSLREGYTGELFF
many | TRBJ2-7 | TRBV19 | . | TGTGCCACCACTAGGACGGATACTACCTACGAGCAGTACTTC | CATTRTDTTYEQYF
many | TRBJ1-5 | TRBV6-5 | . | TGTGCCAGCAGTTATGCGGCAGCTAGCAATCAGCCCCAGCATTTT | CASSYAAASNQPQHF
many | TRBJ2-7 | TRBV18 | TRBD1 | TGTGCCAGCTCACCTCCACAGGGGGGTTTCTACGAGCAGTACTTC | CASSPPQGGFYEQYF
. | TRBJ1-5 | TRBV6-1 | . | TGTGCCAGCAGTCTCCAACAGGGACAGCCCCAGCATTTT | CASSLQQGQPQHF
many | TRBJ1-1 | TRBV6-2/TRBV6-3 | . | TGTGCCAGCAGTTACTCGGAGAGTGGGGGGGCTGAAGCTTTCTTT | CASSYSESGGAEAFF
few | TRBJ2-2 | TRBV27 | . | TGTGCCAGCACCCCTTGGGCCAAGACAGGGAACACCGGGGAGCTGTTTTTT | CASTPWAKTGNTGELFF
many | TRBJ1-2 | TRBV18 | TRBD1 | TGTGCCAGCTCACCCCGGACAGGGAACGGCTACACCTTC | CASSPRTGNGYTF
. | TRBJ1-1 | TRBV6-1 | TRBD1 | TGTGCCAGCAGCCCCGAGGGGCAGGGGGCCACTGAAGCTTTCTTT | CASSPEGQGATEAFF
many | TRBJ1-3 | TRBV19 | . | TGTGCCAGTAGTAGAGCGAGCTCTGGAAACACCATATATTTT | CASSRASSGNTIYF
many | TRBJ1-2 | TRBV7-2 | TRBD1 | TGTGCCAGCAGCCTCCCGGGACAGGTCGTGATCTACTATGGCTACACCTTC | CASSLPGQVVIYYGYTF
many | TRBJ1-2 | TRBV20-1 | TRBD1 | TGCAGTGCTAGGGAGACAGGGGCTAACTATGGCTACACCTTC | CSARETGANYGYTF
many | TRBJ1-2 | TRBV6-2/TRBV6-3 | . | TGTGCGACAGGTGACGGGAGGAACTATGGCTACACCTTC | CATGDGRNYGYTF
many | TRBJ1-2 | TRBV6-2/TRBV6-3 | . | TGTGCCAGCACTCCTCCCGGGGGTGAAGGCTACACCTTC | CASTPPGGEGYTF
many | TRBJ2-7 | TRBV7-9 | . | TGTGCCAGCAGCTTAGTGGTAAGGTCCTACGAGCAGTACTTC | CASSLVVRSYEQYF
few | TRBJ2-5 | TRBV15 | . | TGTGCCACCAGCAGAACCTATCAGCAGACCCAGTACTTC | CATSRTYQQTQYF
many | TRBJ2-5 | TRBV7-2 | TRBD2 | TGTGCCAGCAGCACGAGCGGGGGGTTCCAAGAGACCCAGTACTTC | CASSTSGGFQETQYF
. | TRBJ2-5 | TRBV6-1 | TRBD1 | TGTGCCAGCAGGAGTCGGGGGACAGGGGCGACGGAGACCCAGTACTTC | CASRSRGTGATETQYF
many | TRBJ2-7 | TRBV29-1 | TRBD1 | TGCAGCGTCGCGACAGGGGTTGGGGCCTACGAGCAGTACTTC | CSVATGVGAYEQYF
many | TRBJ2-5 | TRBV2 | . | TGTGCCAGCAGGGTGTTCCTGCGGGAGACCCAGTACTTC | CASRVFLRETQYF
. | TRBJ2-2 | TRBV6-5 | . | TGTGCCAGCAGTTACGAGTCGGCATCAGGCGGGGAGCTGTTTTTT | CASSYESASGGELFF
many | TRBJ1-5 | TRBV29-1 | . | TGCAGTGTAAGAGAATATAGCAATCAGCCCCAGCATTTT | CSVREYSNQPQHF
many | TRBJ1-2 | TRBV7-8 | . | TGTGCCAGCAGCCCCAGGGCAAGGGACGGCTACACCTTC | CASSPRARDGYTF
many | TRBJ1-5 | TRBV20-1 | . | TGCAGTGCTAACCCCCGAGACAAGACCTTCCAGCCCCAGCATTTT | CSANPRDKTFQPQHF
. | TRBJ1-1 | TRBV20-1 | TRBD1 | TGCAGTGCTAGGAGGGGGCACGCTGAAGCTTTCTTT | CSARRGHAEAFF